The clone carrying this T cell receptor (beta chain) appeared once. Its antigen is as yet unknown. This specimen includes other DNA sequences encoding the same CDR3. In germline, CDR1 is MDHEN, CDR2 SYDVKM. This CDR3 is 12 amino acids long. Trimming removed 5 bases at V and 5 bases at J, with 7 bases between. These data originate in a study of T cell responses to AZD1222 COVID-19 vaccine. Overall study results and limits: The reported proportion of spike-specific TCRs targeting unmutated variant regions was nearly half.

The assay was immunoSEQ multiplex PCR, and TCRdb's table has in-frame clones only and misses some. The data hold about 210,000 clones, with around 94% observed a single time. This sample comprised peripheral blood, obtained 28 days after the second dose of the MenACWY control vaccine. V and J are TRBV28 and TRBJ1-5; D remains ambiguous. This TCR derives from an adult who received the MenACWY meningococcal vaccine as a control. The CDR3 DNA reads TGTGCCAGCAGTCCATTATATCAGCCCCAGCATTTT. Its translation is CASSPLYQPQHF.